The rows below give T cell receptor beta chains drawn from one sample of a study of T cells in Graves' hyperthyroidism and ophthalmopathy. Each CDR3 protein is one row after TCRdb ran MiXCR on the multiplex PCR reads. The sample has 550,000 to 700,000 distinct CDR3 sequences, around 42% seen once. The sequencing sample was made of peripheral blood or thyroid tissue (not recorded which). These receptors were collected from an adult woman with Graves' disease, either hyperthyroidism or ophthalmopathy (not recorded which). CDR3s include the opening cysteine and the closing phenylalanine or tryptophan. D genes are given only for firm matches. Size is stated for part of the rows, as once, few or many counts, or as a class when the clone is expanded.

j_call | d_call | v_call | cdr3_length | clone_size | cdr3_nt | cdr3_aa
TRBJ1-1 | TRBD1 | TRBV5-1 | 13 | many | TGCGCCAGCAGCACTGGACAGGGCACTGAAGCTTTCTTT | CASSTGQGTEAFF
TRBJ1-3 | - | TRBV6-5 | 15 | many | TGTGCCAGCAGTTACTCGGTTGGGAGTGGAAACACCATATATTTT | CASSYSVGSGNTIYF
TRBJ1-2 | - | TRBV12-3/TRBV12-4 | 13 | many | TGTGCCAGCAGTTTTCGACAGAACTATGGCTACACCTTC | CASSFRQNYGYTF
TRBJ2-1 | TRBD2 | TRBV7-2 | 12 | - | TGTGCTAATAGCGGGAGGTACAATGAGCAGTTCTTC | CANSGRYNEQFF
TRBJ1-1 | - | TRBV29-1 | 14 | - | TGCAGCGTTGTGATAGCGGGATTTGCCACTGAAGCTTTCTTT | CSVVIAGFATEAFF
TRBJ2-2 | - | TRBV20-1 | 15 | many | TGCAGTGCTAGGACCCTCTCGAGGGACACCGGGGAGCTGTTTTTT | CSARTLSRDTGELFF
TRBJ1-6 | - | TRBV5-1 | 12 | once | TGCGCCAGCTCCGGACCCAATTCACCCCTCCACTTT | CASSGPNSPLHF
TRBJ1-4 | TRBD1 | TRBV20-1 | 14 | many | TGCAGTGCTAGAATGGACAGGTCTAATGAAAAACTGTTTTTT | CSARMDRSNEKLFF
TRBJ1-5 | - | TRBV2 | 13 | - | - | CASSEFGTGSEHF
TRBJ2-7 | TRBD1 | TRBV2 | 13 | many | TGTGCCACTAAGCGGGGACAGGGCTACGAGCAGTACTTC | CATKRGQGYEQYF
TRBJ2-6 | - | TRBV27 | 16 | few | TGTGCCAGCACCCAAACGAAGGTCGCTGGGGCCAACGTCCTGACTTTC | CASTQTKVAGANVLTF
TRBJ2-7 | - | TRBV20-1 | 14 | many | TGCAGTGCTGGGTCCAGGACAAACTCCTACGAGCAGTACTTC | CSAGSRTNSYEQYF
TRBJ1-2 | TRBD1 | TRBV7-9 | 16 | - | TGTGCCAGCAGCTTAGGAATTGACAGGGGATTCTATGGCTACACCTTC | CASSLGIDRGFYGYTF
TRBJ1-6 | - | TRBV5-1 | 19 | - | TGCGCCAGCAGCTTGTTTCTCAGGACAGCGAGCTCCTATAATTCACCCCTCCACTTT | CASSLFLRTASSYNSPLHF
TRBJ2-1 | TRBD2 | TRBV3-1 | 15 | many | TGTGCCAGCAGCCGTTACAGCGGGAGTTTAGAAGAGCAGTTCTTC | CASSRYSGSLEEQFF
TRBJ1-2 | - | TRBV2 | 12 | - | TGTGCCAGCCGGACCGTGAACTATGGCTACACCTTC | CASRTVNYGYTF
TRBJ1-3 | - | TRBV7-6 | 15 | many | TGTGCCAGCAGCTTAGATGAGGTTTCTGGAAACACCATATATTTT | CASSLDEVSGNTIYF
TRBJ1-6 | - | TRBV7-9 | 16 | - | TGTGCCAGCAGCTCGTTAAGGGGGGTCGATAATTCACCCCTCCACTTT | CASSSLRGVDNSPLHF
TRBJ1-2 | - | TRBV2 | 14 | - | TGTGCCACCGCCGGGAGTCCGTGGGGGTATGGCTACACCTTC | CATAGSPWGYGYTF
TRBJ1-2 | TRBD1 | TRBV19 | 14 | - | TGTGCCAGTAGAACTACAGGGGGCGACTATGGCTACACCTTC | CASRTTGGDYGYTF
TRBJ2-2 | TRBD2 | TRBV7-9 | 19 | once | TGTGCCACCAGCGGCCGGACTAGCGGGAGGGCCTACGGCACCGGGGAGCTGTTTTTT | CATSGRTSGRAYGTGELFF
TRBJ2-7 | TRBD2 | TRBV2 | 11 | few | TGTGCCGGGACTAGAGGTCACGAGCAGTACTTC | CAGTRGHEQYF
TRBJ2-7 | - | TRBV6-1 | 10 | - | TGTGCCAGAGGGGGAACAGGAACGTACTTC | CARGGTGTYF
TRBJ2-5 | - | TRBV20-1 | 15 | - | TGCAGTGCTAGAGATCGTAGTATTTCGGCAGAAGGGCGGTACTTC | CSARDRSISAEGRYF
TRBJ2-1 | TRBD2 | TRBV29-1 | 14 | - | TGCAGCGTTCTACTAGCGGGAGGTCCGAGCGAGCAGTTCTTC | CSVLLAGGPSEQFF
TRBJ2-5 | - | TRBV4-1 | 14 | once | TGCGCCAGCAGTGGATATGGGCTGCAAGAGACCCAGTACTTC | CASSGYGLQETQYF
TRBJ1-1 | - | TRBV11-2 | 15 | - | TGTGCCAGCAGCCAGGTCGGTGGGGTTTACACTGAAGCTTTCTTT | CASSQVGGVYTEAFF
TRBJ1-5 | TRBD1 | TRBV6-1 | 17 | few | TGTGCCAGCAGTGGAAATACAGGGGCCGGTAGCAATCAGCCCCAGCATTTT | CASSGNTGAGSNQPQHF
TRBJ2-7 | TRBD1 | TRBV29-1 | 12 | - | TGCAGCGTTCAACAGGGGGGACGCGAGCAGTACTTC | CSVQQGGREQYF
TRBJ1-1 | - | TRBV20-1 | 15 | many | TGCAGTGCTAGACGGCCAGAGGGAGGGAACACTGAAGCTTTCTTT | CSARRPEGGNTEAFF
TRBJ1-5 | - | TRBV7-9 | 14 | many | TGTGCCAGCAGCTTAGGAGGAGGGTATCAGCCCCAGCATTTT | CASSLGGGYQPQHF
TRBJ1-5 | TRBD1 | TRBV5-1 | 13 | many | TGCGCCAGCAGCTGGACAGGGGATCAGCCCCAGCATTTT | CASSWTGDQPQHF
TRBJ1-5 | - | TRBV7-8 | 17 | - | TGTGCCAGCAGCCAGACTATGGCTAGACCTAGCAATCAGCCCCAGCATTTT | CASSQTMARPSNQPQHF
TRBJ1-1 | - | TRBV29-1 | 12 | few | TGCAGCGCACAAGGCGCGGCTAATGAAGCTTTCTTT | CSAQGAANEAFF
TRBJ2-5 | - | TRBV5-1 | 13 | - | TGCGCCAGCTCCGGGGCTGGGCAAGAGACCCAGTACTTC | CASSGAGQETQYF
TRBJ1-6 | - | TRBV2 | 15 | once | TGTGCCAGCAAATTCATGGACATCTATAATTCACCCCTCCACTTT | CASKFMDIYNSPLHF
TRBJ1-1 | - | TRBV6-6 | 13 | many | TGTGCCAGCAGCAAAGGGTCGGTGTCTGAAGCTTTCTTT | CASSKGSVSEAFF
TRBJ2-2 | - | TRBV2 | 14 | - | TGTGCCAGCAGTGAGGGGGACAACACCGGGGAGCTGTTTTTT | CASSEGDNTGELFF
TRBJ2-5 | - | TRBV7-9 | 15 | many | TGTGCCAGCAGCTCTGAGACAGGCTCCGTTGAGACCCAGTACTTC | CASSSETGSVETQYF
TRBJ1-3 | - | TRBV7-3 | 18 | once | TGTGCCAGCAGCTTACCTGACGGCACCGGGATCCTTGGAAACACCATATATTTT | CASSLPDGTGILGNTIYF
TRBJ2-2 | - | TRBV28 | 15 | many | TGTGCCAGCAGTTTTGGGGGAGCCGACACCGGGGAGCTGTTTTTT | CASSFGGADTGELFF
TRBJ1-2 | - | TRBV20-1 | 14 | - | TGCAGTGCGCGACTAGCGGGAGGGAGGGACGGCTACACCTTC | CSARLAGGRDGYTF
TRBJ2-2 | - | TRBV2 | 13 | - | TGTGCCAGCAACACAGGGCCCACCGGGGAGTTGTTTTTT | CASNTGPTGELFF
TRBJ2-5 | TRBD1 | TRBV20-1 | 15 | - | TGCAGTGCTTTCACCGGGACAGGGGGCGAAGAGGCCCAGTACTTC | CSAFTGTGGEEAQYF
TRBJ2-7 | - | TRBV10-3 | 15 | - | TGTGCCATCAGTGAGCCCGAGGAGGGGGCCTACGAGCAGTACTTC | CAISEPEEGAYEQYF